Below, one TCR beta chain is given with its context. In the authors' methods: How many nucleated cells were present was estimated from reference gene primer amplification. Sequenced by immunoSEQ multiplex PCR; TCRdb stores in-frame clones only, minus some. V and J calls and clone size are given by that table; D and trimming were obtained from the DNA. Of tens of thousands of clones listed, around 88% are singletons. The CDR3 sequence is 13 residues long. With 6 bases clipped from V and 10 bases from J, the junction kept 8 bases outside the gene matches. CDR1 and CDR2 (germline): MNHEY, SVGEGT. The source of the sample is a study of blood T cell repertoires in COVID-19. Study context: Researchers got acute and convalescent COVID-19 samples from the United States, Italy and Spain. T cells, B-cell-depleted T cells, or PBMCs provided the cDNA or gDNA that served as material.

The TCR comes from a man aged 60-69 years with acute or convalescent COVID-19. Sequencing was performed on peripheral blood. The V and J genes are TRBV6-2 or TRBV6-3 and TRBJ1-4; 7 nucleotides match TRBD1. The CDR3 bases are TGTGCCAGCAGCCCCGGACAGGAGAGAAAACTGTTTTTT. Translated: CASSPGQERKLFF.